The sequence of this T cell receptor beta chain was determined in a study of blood T cell repertoires in COVID-19. Generated by immunoSEQ multiplex PCR, the TCRdb table keeps only in-frame clones and is missing some. Among over 140,000 clones listed, roughly four fifths were seen once. This CDR3 spans 14 amino acids. The germline V gene has CDR1 SGDLS and CDR2 YYNGEE. The junction had 10 bases not matched to a gene; V was cut back by 3 bases and J by 7 bases. The rearrangement links TRBV9 to TRBJ2-7; 7 nucleotides line up with TRBD2. The clonotype was recovered from a woman in her fifties or sixties with acute or convalescent COVID-19. Specimen: peripheral blood. As DNA, the CDR3 is TGTGCCAGCAGCGCGGGAGGCTCAGGGTGGGAGCAGTACTTC. This encodes CASSAGGSGWEQYF.